This T cell receptor beta chain is drawn from a study of early T cells in non-severe SARS-CoV-2 infection. Looking at the study overall: The input, bulk RNA from unsorted whole blood, was sequenced, and chains were unpaired.

This clonotype showed up just a few times. What it recognizes is unknown. Study results and caveats: Lookups in VDJdb leaned toward anti-spike CD8 responses and missed private and CD4 specificities.

The TCR library protocol attached unique molecular identifiers to the individual cDNA molecules. Each CDR3 protein is one row after TCRdb ran MiXCR on the 5' RACE reads. The sample records tens of thousands of distinct CDR3 sequences, 5.5% to 8% being singletons. CDR1 and CDR2 (germline): MGHDK, SYGVNS. The V and J ends lost 5 bases and 5 bases, in that order; junction bases with no gene match: 4. This CDR3 region has 13 residues. This material consisted of whole blood, taken at baseline. This chain connects TRBV25-1 to TRBJ2-5; 8 bases match TRBD1. The TCR was taken from an adult who was a healthcare worker with PCR-confirmed SARS-CoV-2 infection or an uninfected control (not recorded which). The CDR3 loop is CASSWTGWETQYF. The CDR3 nucleotides read TGTGCCAGCAGTTGGACAGGGTGGGAGACCCAGTACTTC. The full variable domain, with the rest looked up from reference TRBV25-1 and TRBJ2-5, is EADIYQTPRYLVIGTGKKITLECSQTMGHDKMYWYQQDPGMELHLIHYSYGVNSTEKGDLSSESTVSRIRTEHFPLTLESARPSHTSQYLCASSWTGWETQYFGPGTRLLVL.